One sample yielded the 26 T cell receptor beta chains listed below, sequenced in a study of T-cell reconstitution after alpha-beta-depleted transplantation in children. The authors prepared the TCRbeta library with unique molecular identifiers. TCRdb recomputed calls from the PCR reads with MiXCR, one row per CDR3 protein. The table records fewer than 1 million distinct CDR3 sequences, approximately 15% of them present only once. The input for sequencing was PBMCs, mostly from graft donor cells, taken 360 days after TCRalphabeta/CD19-depleted stem cell transplant. The receptor source for this set is a male patient under 18 who had a stem cell transplant for acute lymphoblastic leukemia, so the T cells may come from the graft donor.

In its sample, this clonotype was seen a few times. The chain joins TRBV3-1 to TRBJ1-2, with no clear D. This CDR3 is built from 12 residues. Germline loops: CDR1 LGHDT, CDR2 YNNKEL (reference sequence). V gave up 1 base and J gave up 9 bases, with 9 bases separating them. CDR3 bases: TGTGCCAGCAGCCAAGTGGGGTGGAGCTACACCTTC. Translated: CASSQVGWSYTF.

This clonotype showed up many times. This sequence joins TRBV29-1 and TRBJ2-1; D remains unclear. CDR3 length equals 11 residues. Between the trimmed V and J ends, which lost 8 bases and 8 bases, there was a span of 13 bases. Germline V gene sequence: CDR1 SQVTM, CDR2 ANQGSEA. The CDR3 is CSLQNPDEQFF. The CDR3 bases are TGCAGCCTGCAAAACCCGGATGAGCAGTTCTTC.

The chain combines TRBV18 with TRBJ2-2; D is possibly TRBD1 (5 bases). The length of the CDR3 is 15 residues. Germline CDR1 reads KGHSH; CDR2 reads LQKENI. Trimming took off 3 bases at V and 4 bases at J, with 12 bases between the two ends. The CDR3 region has the DNA TGTGCCAGCTCACCGCAACAGGACCCCACCGGGGAGCTGTTTTTT. Amino acid sequence: CASSPQQDPTGELFF.

The CDR3 is CASSPYGQVYEQYF. The DNA for the CDR3 is TGCGCCAGCAGCCCCTACGGACAGGTATACGAGCAGTACTTC. This chain connects TRBV4-1 to TRBJ2-7; TRBD1 matches at 7 bases. The CDR3 sequence is 14 residues long. V was pared by 4 bases and J by 4 bases, with 7 bases of the junction left unmatched. Germline CDR1 is MGHRA and CDR2 is YSYEKL.

This clonotype was seen many times. The V call is TRBV7-6, the J call TRBJ2-5; no reliable D call. Germline lookup yields CDR1 SGHVS and CDR2 FNYEAQ. The CDR3 runs to 13 residues. Trimming shortened V by 4 bases and J by 2 bases, and 8 bases separated the two germline ends. CDR3 region: CASSSRLQETQYF. As DNA, the CDR3 is TGTGCCAGCAGCTCCCGATTGCAAGAGACCCAGTACTTC. Full variable domain (remainder filled in from reference TRBV7-6 and TRBJ2-5): GAGVSQSPRYKVTKRGQDVALRCDPISGHVSLYWYRQALGQGPEFLTYFNYEAQQDKSGLPNDRFSAERPEGSISTLTIQRTEQRDSAMYRCASSSRLQETQYFGPGTRLLVL.

This clonotype has only a few counts. The chain couples TRBV12-3 or TRBV12-4 to TRBJ2-7; 11 bases are shared with TRBD2. The CDR3 covers 15 residues. V was pared by 3 bases and J by 4 bases, with 5 bases of the junction left unmatched. As DNA, the CDR3 is TGTGCCAGCAGTTTGTATCTAGCGGGAGGTTACGAGCAGTACTTC. Translating gives CASSLYLAGGYEQYF.

The chain uses TRBV20-1 and TRBJ2-5; 9 bases map to TRBD2. V lost 5 bases to trimming and J lost 5 bases; unmatched junction nucleotides: 12. The CDR3 runs to 15 residues. Germline CDR1 DFQATT, CDR2 SNEGSKA (reference sequence). Written as DNA, the CDR3 is TGCAGTGCTCCTCTGACCGGGACTAGCACGGAGACCCAGTACTTC. Translating it yields CSAPLTGTSTETQYF.

The chain's CDR3 is CASSSQGSEQYF. CDR3 DNA sequence: TGTGCCAGCTCCTCCCAGGGGAGCGAGCAGTACTTC. The V gene is TRBV12-3 or TRBV12-4, the J gene TRBJ2-7, with D possibly being TRBD1 (6 bases). V dropped 8 bases and J dropped 6 bases, with 14 bases sitting between them. The CDR3 is made up of 12 amino acids.

J is TRBJ2-2 and V is TRBV7-8; 7 bases match TRBD1. Looked up from germline, CDR1 is SGHVS and CDR2 is FQNEAQ. The CDR3 contains 16 residues. The J segment lost 2 bases and the V segment lost 5 bases, leaving 8 bases of the junction unmatched. CDR3 sequence reads: CASSIRQGANTGELFF. The CDR3, as DNA: TGTGCCAGCAGCATAAGACAGGGCGCTAACACCGGGGAGCTGTTTTTT.

The chain uses TRBV25-1 and TRBJ2-5; TRBD1 might be the D (6 bases). V was shortened by 3 bases and J by 5 bases, with 13 bases between the two germline ends. Germline values: CDR1 MGHDK, CDR2 SYGVNS. The CDR3 covers 14 residues. In DNA, the CDR3 is TGTGCCAGCAGTGATTCGACAGGCGGGGAGACCCAGTACTTC. Residues: CASSDSTGGETQYF.

The table lists this clonotype with many counts. This chain connects TRBV20-1 to TRBJ1-1, with D possibly matching TRBD1 (5 bases). Trimming took 1 base from V and 1 from J, leaving 7 bases between them. Germline CDR1 and CDR2: DFQATT and SNEGSKA (reference sequence). The CDR3 has 13 amino acids. The CDR3 DNA reads as TGCAGTGCTAGAGGGGGGACGAACACTGAAGCTTTCTTT. Amino acid sequence: CSARGGTNTEAFF.

This clonotype was counted only a few times. DNA for the CDR3: TGCGCCAGCAGCTTGGAGCGGGAGACAGATACGCAGTATTTT. Amino acids: CASSLERETDTQYF. The rearrangement joins TRBV5-1 to TRBJ2-3, with 8 bases aligning to TRBD2. V trimming: 0 bases; J trimming: 3 bases; junction bases outside the gene matches: 0. CDR1 is SGHRS, CDR2 YFSETQ, per germline. The CDR3 length is 14 residues. Full variable domain (remainder filled in from reference TRBV5-1 and TRBJ2-3): KAGVTQTPRYLIKTRGQQVTLSCSPISGHRSVSWYQQTPGQGLQFLFEYFSETQRNKGNFPGRFSGRQFSNSRSEMNVSTLELGDSALYLCASSLERETDTQYFGPGTRLTVL.

This clonotype was detected many times. The rearrangement joins TRBV12-3 or TRBV12-4 to TRBJ1-2, with no clear D. Trimming stripped 3 bases from V and 4 bases from J, with 6 bases between. This CDR3 contains 12 residues. Written as DNA, the CDR3 is TGTGCCAGCAGTTTGCCTTCCTATGGCTACACCTTC. This gives the protein CASSLPSYGYTF.

This clonotype was seen a few times. The J gene is TRBJ2-1, the V gene TRBV5-1; D is possibly TRBD1 (5 bases). The CDR3 consists of 18 residues. Trimming left V 1 base short and J 1 base short, with 18 bases between. Germline V CDR1 and CDR2: SGHRS, YFSETQ. Written as DNA, the CDR3 is TGCGCCAGCAGCTTGAGAGACCTTAGGGGATCGTCCTACAATGAGCAGTTCTTC. It translates to CASSLRDLRGSSYNEQFF. Complete variable domain (other parts from reference TRBV5-1 and TRBJ2-1): KAGVTQTPRYLIKTRGQQVTLSCSPISGHRSVSWYQQTPGQGLQFLFEYFSETQRNKGNFPGRFSGRQFSNSRSEMNVSTLELGDSALYLCASSLRDLRGSSYNEQFFGPGTRLTVL.

This clonotype was seen a few times. This chain joins TRBV28 and TRBJ2-5, with a weak D call TRBD2 (6 bases). Germline lookup yields CDR1 MDHEN and CDR2 SYDVKM. The CDR3 runs to 13 residues. V gave up 8 bases and J gave up 5 bases, with 15 bases separating them. The CDR3 DNA follows: TGTGCCAGCCGGGACCCGGGAGTGGAGACCCAGTACTTC. Protein product: CASRDPGVETQYF.

CDR3 sequence reads: CASSWGQLNTEAFF. DNA for the CDR3: TGCGCCAGCAGCTGGGGACAGCTGAACACTGAAGCTTTCTTT. This chain connects TRBV5-1 to TRBJ1-1, with 7 positions matching TRBD1. Germline V CDR1 and CDR2: SGHRS, YFSETQ. The junction had 2 bases not matched to a gene; V was cut back by 3 bases and J by 0 bases. The CDR3 length is 14 residues.

This clonotype was detected a few times. The chain has TRBV15 and TRBJ2-3; the match to TRBD2 covers 13 bases. This CDR3 region has 17 residues. V gave up 3 bases and J gave up 7 bases; unmatched junction bases: 10. Germline V gives CDR1 LNHNV, CDR2 YYDKDF (reference sequence). The CDR3 DNA follows: TGTGCCACCAGCAGCTTACTAGCGGGAGGGCGACAGTATACGCAGTATTTT. This encodes CATSSLLAGGRQYTQYF.

This clonotype has only a few counts. The chain joins TRBV5-4 to TRBJ2-2; possibly TRBD1 for D (5 bases). This CDR3 contains 17 residues. V gave up 1 base and J gave up 6 bases, with 19 bases separating them. In germline, CDR1 is SGHNT, CDR2 YYREEE (reference sequence). The CDR3 DNA sequence: TGTGCCAGCAGCTTGCGACATTCGATAATAGGGGCCGGGGAGCTGTTTTTT. Protein sequence: CASSLRHSIIGAGELFF.

The CDR3 DNA follows: TGCGCCAGCAGCTACAACAGGGGATACGAGCAGTACTTC. Its protein is CASSYNRGYEQYF. This chain connects TRBV4-1 to TRBJ2-7, with 7 positions matching TRBD1. The CDR3 sequence is 13 residues long. Germline V gene sequence: CDR1 MGHRA, CDR2 YSYEKL. J was trimmed by 4 bases and V by 5 bases; bases with no gene match: 5.

This clonotype was detected many times. The rearrangement uses TRBV27 and TRBJ2-1, with D tentatively TRBD2 (6 bases). V was cut by 2 bases and J by 7 bases, with 9 bases left in between. The V gene's germline CDR1 is MNHEY and CDR2 SMNVEV (reference sequence). The CDR3 contains 13 residues. CDR3 region: CASSLGGANEQFF. The CDR3 bases are TGTGCCAGCAGTTTAGGCGGGGCGAATGAGCAGTTCTTC.

This clonotype was detected ten times or more. This chain joins TRBV29-1 and TRBJ2-2; the D gene is possibly TRBD1 (5 bases). V gave up 6 bases and J gave up 6 bases, with 17 bases separating them. CDR3 size: 14 residues. Germline-derived CDR1 and CDR2 are SQVTM and ANQGSEA. For the CDR3, the DNA is TGCAGCGTCGAGGCAGGGATTGTTGCCGGGGAGCTGTTTTTT. Protein sequence: CSVEAGIVAGELFF.

This rearrangement joins TRBV9 to TRBJ2-1; 9 bases line up with TRBD1. The CDR3 runs 16 residues. V shed 3 bases, J shed 9 bases, and the junction held 13 bases outside the gene matches. Germline assignment: CDR1 SGDLS and CDR2 YYNGEE. CDR3 region: CASSETGTGTRGEQFF. The CDR3 region has the DNA TGTGCCAGCAGCGAGACCGGGACAGGGACCAGGGGTGAGCAGTTCTTC.

This rearrangement joins TRBV20-1 to TRBJ2-5; D is unclear. The CDR3 spans 14 residues. The V gene lost 2 bases and the J gene lost 1 base, with 11 bases spanning the gap. The germline gives CDR1 DFQATT, CDR2 SNEGSKA (reference sequence). CDR3 nucleotide sequence: TGCAGTGCTAGAAGGAATTGGGGCCAAGAGACCCAGTACTTC. This codes for CSARRNWGQETQYF.

This clonotype was counted only a few times. The rearrangement joins TRBV5-1 to TRBJ1-2; the D is unclear. CDR1 and CDR2 from the germline V gene are SGHRS and YFSETQ. CDR3 length equals 12 residues. Between the trimmed V and J ends, which lost 3 bases and 8 bases, there was a span of 11 bases. CDR3 region: CASSSRSWGYTF. The CDR3 DNA is TGCGCCAGCAGCTCCCGGAGCTGGGGCTACACCTTC.

This clonotype has a handful of counts. The chain combines TRBV5-1 with TRBJ2-7, with 8 bases that match TRBD1. The CDR3 has 16 amino acids. Trimming took 1 base from V and 2 from J; bases not matched to a gene: 8. The germline V gene has CDR1 SGHRS and CDR2 YFSETQ. The CDR3 bases are TGCGCCAGCAGCTTGACCTCCGGGACAGGACCCTACGAGCAGTACTTC. Translation: CASSLTSGTGPYEQYF.

The chain couples TRBV3-1 to TRBJ2-7; the D is unclear. Trimming shortened V by 4 bases and J by 3 bases, and 16 bases separated the two germline ends. The CDR3 is made up of 15 amino acids. Germline values: CDR1 LGHDT, CDR2 YNNKEL (reference sequence). In DNA form, the CDR3 reads TGTGCCAGCAGCCCACTCTCTAAGATTGACTACGAGCAGTACTTC. This encodes CASSPLSKIDYEQYF.